This record concerns one T cell receptor beta chain sequence. Recruited during active infection, patients (from Seattle) were subsequently followed longitudinally. This sample was taken from a study of blood T cell repertoires in COVID-19. Study as a whole: T cells, B-cell-depleted T cells, or PBMCs supplied cDNA or gDNA.

The V and J ends lost 3 bases and 8 bases, in that order; junction bases with no gene match: 10. The CDR3 extends over 16 amino acids. The germline V gene encodes CDR1 SEHNR and CDR2 FQNEAQ (reference sequence). TCRdb's copy holds only in-frame clones and misses some; the assay was immunoSEQ multiplex PCR. Of hundreds of thousands of clones detected, 80% to 90% appear once; the ten largest clones hold about 6%. The sequence came from a woman aged 45-60 years with COVID-19, enrolled during active disease. The chain combines TRBV7-9 with TRBJ2-1, with TRBD1 matching over 10 bases. Sequenced material: peripheral blood. The CDR3 nucleotides are TGTGCCAGCAGCTTCTCGATGGGGACAGGGGTGGATGAGCAGTTCTTC. Amino acid sequence: CASSFSMGTGVDEQFF.